Each of the 24 T cell receptor beta chains below was sequenced from the same sample in a study of OX40 agonist ivuxolimab in advanced cancers. The protocol was immunoSEQ multiplex PCR, while the TCRdb copy is restricted to in-frame clones and leaves out a portion. The repertoire consists of about 73,000 clones, with over 75% occurring once and the leading ten covering more than 0.6%. Specimen: CD4+ or CD8+ T cells sorted from blood, collected in a trial of the OX40 agonist ivuxolimab. The receptor source for this set is an adult with an advanced solid tumor such as melanoma, head and neck, liver or kidney cancer.

The chain is built from TRBV2 and TRBJ1-5; D uncertain. Germline values: CDR1 SNHLY, CDR2 FYNNEI. Trimming stripped 4 bases from V and 1 base from J, with 11 bases between. CDR3 length: 15 residues. In DNA form, the CDR3 reads TGTGCCAGCAGTGGAGGGCAGGTGAGCAATCAGCCCCAGCATTTT. The encoded protein is CASSGGQVSNQPQHF. The full variable domain, with the rest looked up from reference TRBV2 and TRBJ1-5, is EPEVTQTPSHQVTQMGQEVILRCVPISNHLYFYWYRQILGQKVEFLVSFYNNEISEKSEIFDDQFSVERPDGSNFTLKIRSTKLEDSAMYFCASSGGQVSNQPQHFGDGTRLSIL.

CDR3 sequence reads: CASSGKGQNRGNTEAFF. DNA of the CDR3: TGTGCCAGCAGCGGGAAGGGACAGAACAGAGGGAACACTGAAGCTTTCTTT. This chain connects TRBV7-9 to TRBJ1-1, with TRBD1 matching over 7 bases. The V gene end was trimmed by 5 bases and the J gene end by 1 base; junction bases not matched to a gene: 13. This CDR3 has 17 residues. The germline V gene encodes CDR1 SEHNR and CDR2 FQNEAQ (reference sequence). The full variable domain, with the rest looked up from reference TRBV7-9 and TRBJ1-1, is DTGVSQNPRHKITKRGQNVTFRCDPISEHNRLYWYRQTLGQGPEFLTYFQNEAQLEKSRLLSDRFSAERPKGSFSTLEIQRTEQGDSAMYLCASSGKGQNRGNTEAFFGQGTRLTVV.

This chain links TRBV9 with TRBJ2-5; D ambiguous. This CDR3 contains 12 residues. V was cut by 4 bases and J by 1 base, with 5 bases left in between. Per germline, CDR1 SGDLS and CDR2 YYNGEE. The CDR3 DNA reads as TGTGCCAGCAGCTCGCCCCAAGAGACCCAGTACTTC. Its translation: CASSSPQETQYF.

This rearrangement joins TRBV13 to TRBJ1-2, with a tentative D call TRBD1 (5 bases). The V gene lost 2 bases and the J gene lost 4 bases, with 11 bases spanning the gap. This CDR3 is built from 14 residues. Germline V gives CDR1 PRHDT, CDR2 FYEKMQ (reference sequence). CDR3 sequence (DNA): TGTGCCAGCAGCTTAACCAGGGAGGGCTATGGCTACACCTTC. Protein sequence: CASSLTREGYGYTF. Using reference TRBV13 and TRBJ1-2 for the parts outside the CDR3, the full variable domain is AAGVIQSPRHLIKEKRETATLKCYPIPRHDTVYWYQQGPGQDPQFLISFYEKMQSDKGSIPDRFSAQQFSDYHSELNMSSLELGDSALYFCASSLTREGYGYTFGSGTRLTVV.

The rearrangement joins TRBV9 to TRBJ1-6; TRBD1 aligns across 8 bases. This CDR3 has 16 residues. Per germline, CDR1 SGDLS and CDR2 YYNGEE. V was pared by 3 bases and J by 6 bases, with 8 bases of the junction left unmatched. CDR3 DNA sequence: TGTGCCAGCAGCGCCGGGACAGGCCTCTTTAATTCACCCCTCCACTTT. Its translation: CASSAGTGLFNSPLHF.

V is TRBV18 and J is TRBJ1-1; D is perhaps TRBD1 (5 bases). The V gene's germline CDR1 is KGHSH and CDR2 LQKENI. The CDR3 is made up of 13 amino acids. The germline V and J ends were trimmed by 0 bases and 3 bases, with 5 bases remaining between them. This CDR3 reads CASSPPGDTEAFF. CDR3 coding DNA: TGTGCCAGCTCACCACCAGGGGACACTGAAGCTTTCTTT.

V gene TRBV6-5 combines with J gene TRBJ1-3; D unclear. Trimming cost V 2 bases and J 9 bases, with 11 bases left between them. CDR3 length: 13 amino acids. Germline V CDR1 and CDR2: MNHEY, SVGAGI. In DNA form, the CDR3 reads TGTGCCAGCAGTTACGACCGCAAAGGCACCATATATTTT. Amino acids: CASSYDRKGTIYF.

This clone appeared once. The V and J genes are TRBV30 and TRBJ2-3; 8 bases match TRBD2. Germline values: CDR1 GTSNPN, CDR2 SVGIG (reference sequence). The CDR3 length is 14 residues. Trimming at V came to 2 bases and at J to 8 bases, leaving 9 bases not matched to a gene. The CDR3 loop reads CAWSRERGRGTQYF. CDR3 DNA sequence: TGTGCCTGGAGTAGGGAGCGGGGGCGCGGTACGCAGTATTTT.

The gene calls are TRBV5-1 and TRBJ1-4; D possibly corresponds to TRBD1 (5 bases). There are 17 residues in the CDR3. V lost 0 bases and J lost 7, with 19 bases in between. Germline CDR1 is SGHRS and CDR2 is YFSETQ. The CDR3 spells CASSLGQGYNRGEKLFF. The CDR3 DNA follows: TGCGCCAGCAGCTTGGGCCAGGGTTATAATCGGGGTGAAAAACTGTTTTTT.

The rearrangement joins TRBV11-3 to TRBJ2-7; D is perhaps TRBD1 (5 bases). The CDR3 covers 14 residues. Germline-derived CDR1 and CDR2 are SGHNT and YENEEA. V was trimmed by 4 bases and J by 6 bases, leaving 16 bases between them. The DNA for the CDR3 is TGTGCCAGCAGCTCAAACCTCGACAGCAGCGAGCAGTACTTC. Its protein is CASSSNLDSSEQYF. Using reference TRBV11-3 and TRBJ2-7 for the parts outside the CDR3, the full variable domain is EAGVVQSPRYKIIEKKQPVAFWCNPISGHNTLYWYLQNLGQGPELLIRYENEEAVDDSQLPKDRFSAERLKGVDSTLKIQPAELGDSAVYLCASSSNLDSSEQYFGPGTRLTVT.

The chain combines TRBV4-3 with TRBJ1-2; 10 bases are shared with TRBD1. In germline, CDR1 is LGHNA, CDR2 YSLEER. V gave up 0 bases and J gave up 5 bases; unmatched junction bases: 9. This CDR3 is 17 amino acids long. The CDR3 is CASSQEHRQGASYGYTF. The CDR3 DNA reads TGCGCCAGCAGCCAAGAACACCGACAGGGGGCTAGTTATGGCTACACCTTC.

The rearrangement joins TRBV7-8 to TRBJ2-5; perhaps TRBD1 as D (6 bases). CDR1 SGHVS and CDR2 FQNEAQ come from the germline V gene. The CDR3 has 17 residues. Trimming removed 5 bases from V and 4 bases from J, with 23 bases in between. The CDR3 loop reads CASSTATATGSRETQYF. CDR3 in DNA: TGTGCCAGCAGCACTGCAACTGCTACAGGGAGTCGAGAGACCCAGTACTTC.

This clone turned up a few times. The CDR3 DNA is TGTGCCAGCAATCGGGACAGATATAATTCACCCCTCCACTTT. Translating it yields CASNRDRYNSPLHF. The rearrangement joins TRBV2 to TRBJ1-6; 7 bases fit TRBD1. After removal of 7 bases from V and 4 bases from J, the junction contained 4 bases not matched to a gene. CDR3 length equals 14 residues. Germline CDR1 and CDR2: SNHLY and FYNNEI.

This clone came up a few times. The chain links TRBV7-2 to TRBJ1-1, with D perhaps TRBD1 (6 bases). V lost 5 bases, J lost 8 bases, and 15 bases lay in between. The CDR3 is 13 residues long. The germline CDR1 and CDR2 sequences are SGHTA and FQGNSA. The CDR3 DNA is TGTGCCAGCAGCCCCAGGGCTGGACAGGAAGCTTTCTTT. It is translated as CASSPRAGQEAFF.

J is TRBJ1-6 and V is TRBV7-9; D gene ambiguous. The germline V gene has CDR1 SEHNR and CDR2 FQNEAQ (reference sequence). This CDR3 comprises 12 residues. Trimming left V 3 bases short and J 10 bases short, with 7 bases between. The CDR3 is CASSLNESPLHF. DNA for the CDR3: TGTGCCAGCAGCTTGAACGAATCACCCCTCCACTTT.

The chain combines TRBV10-3 with TRBJ1-4; D remains unclear. V dropped 4 bases and J dropped 3 bases, with 3 bases sitting between them. The germline V gene has CDR1 ENHRY and CDR2 SYGVKD. The CDR3 runs 12 residues. The CDR3 DNA is TGTGCCATCAGTGCGGCTAATGAAAAACTGTTTTTT. Encoded protein: CAISAANEKLFF.

The chain recombines TRBV7-2 with TRBJ2-2; D is tentatively TRBD1 or TRBD2 (5 bases each). Per germline, CDR1 SGHTA and CDR2 FQGNSA. The CDR3 sequence is 15 residues long. The V gene lost 5 bases and the J gene lost 3 bases, with 13 bases spanning the gap. The CDR3 spells CASSRGTADTGELFF. The CDR3 DNA is TGTGCCAGCAGCCGAGGGACGGCAGACACCGGGGAGCTGTTTTTT.

This clone has just a few counts. The J gene is TRBJ1-6, the V gene TRBV7-3, with unresolved D. The germline V gene encodes CDR1 SGHTA and CDR2 FQGTGA. V was cut by 5 bases and J by 0 bases, with 11 bases left in between. The CDR3 is 16 amino acids. CDR3 in amino acids: CASSKDRLSYNSPLHF. The CDR3 DNA sequence: TGTGCCAGCAGCAAGGACCGGCTCTCCTATAATTCACCCCTCCACTTT. Combining the CDR3 with reference TRBV7-3 and TRBJ1-6 gives the whole variable domain GAGVSQTPSNKVTEKGKYVELRCDPISGHTALYWYRQSLGQGPEFLIYFQGTGAADDSGLPNDRFFAVRPEGSVSTLKIQRTERGDSAVYLCASSKDRLSYNSPLHFGNGTRLTVT.

The V call is TRBV4-2, the J call TRBJ1-1; 8 nucleotides align to TRBD1. J was trimmed by 1 base and V by 3 bases; bases with no gene match: 4. The CDR3 sequence is 15 residues long. Germline V gene sequence: CDR1 LGHNA, CDR2 YNFKEQ. In DNA, the CDR3 is TGTGCCAGCAGCCAGGCCGGACAGGGGAACACTGAAGCTTTCTTT. Protein product: CASSQAGQGNTEAFF.

This rearrangement joins TRBV11-2 to TRBJ1-1; D possibly corresponds to TRBD1 (6 bases). Germline V gives CDR1 SGHAT, CDR2 FQNNGV. CDR3 length equals 15 residues. V dropped 5 bases and J dropped 2 bases, with 15 bases sitting between them. The CDR3 spells CASSKGGSFNTEAFF. As DNA, the CDR3 is TGTGCCAGCAGCAAAGGGGGTTCCTTCAACACTGAAGCTTTCTTT.

The chain carries TRBV7-2 and TRBJ2-3; D might be TRBD2 (6 bases). This CDR3 has 16 residues. The V end lost 1 base, the J end lost 0 bases, and 11 bases lay between the germline ends. The V gene's germline CDR1 is SGHTA and CDR2 FQGNSA. The CDR3 DNA sequence: TGTGCCAGCAGCTTAGGCGGGGCCTCTAGCACAGATACGCAGTATTTT. As protein: CASSLGGASSTDTQYF.

Details on this clone: Additional DNA sequences in this sample encode the identical CDR3. The gene calls are TRBV19 and TRBJ2-3, with D unclear. This CDR3 region has 12 residues. The germline CDR1 and CDR2 sequences are LNHDA and SQIVND (reference sequence). The V end was cut by 4 bases, the J end by 3 bases, with 5 bases between. This CDR3 reads CASSTLTDTQYF. The CDR3 DNA reads as TGTGCCAGTAGTACCTTGACAGATACGCAGTATTTT.

V is TRBV9 and J is TRBJ2-6, with D unclear. Germline V lookup: CDR1 SGDLS, CDR2 YYNGEE. V dropped 0 bases and J dropped 4 bases, with 17 bases sitting between them. The length of the CDR3 is 18 residues. The DNA of the CDR3 is TGTGCCAGCAGCGTAGGCGGCCGCTGGGGTCTGGGGGCCAACGTCCTGACTTTC. Its protein is CASSVGGRWGLGANVLTF.

In DNA form, the CDR3 reads TGTGCCAGTAGTATTCCCGGGGGAGAGACCCAGTACTTC. It encodes CASSIPGGETQYF. J is TRBJ2-5 and V is TRBV19, with D possibly matching TRBD2 (6 bases). The germline V gene encodes CDR1 LNHDA and CDR2 SQIVND (reference sequence). Trimming removed 3 bases at V and 4 bases at J, with 9 bases between. The CDR3 covers 13 residues.